This TCR beta chain was obtained from a study of tumor-infiltrating lymphocytes in localized non-small cell lung cancer. The CDR3 is 12 amino acids. Trimming removed 8 bases at V and 4 bases at J, with 9 bases between. Germline V gene data show CDR1 as MDHEN and CDR2 as SYDVKM. Repertoires were generated with immunoSEQ multiplex PCR, while TCRdb's copy carries only in-frame clones and drops some. The profile shows about 12,000 clones, over 70% of them singletons. The clonotype originates from a human donor with non-small cell lung cancer. The sequencing input was lung tumor tissue. This rearrangement joins TRBV28 to TRBJ1-5; D is undetermined. Here the CDR3 DNA reads TGTGCCAGCGGATCACTGAATCAGCCCCAGCATTTT. Its translation is CASGSLNQPQHF.